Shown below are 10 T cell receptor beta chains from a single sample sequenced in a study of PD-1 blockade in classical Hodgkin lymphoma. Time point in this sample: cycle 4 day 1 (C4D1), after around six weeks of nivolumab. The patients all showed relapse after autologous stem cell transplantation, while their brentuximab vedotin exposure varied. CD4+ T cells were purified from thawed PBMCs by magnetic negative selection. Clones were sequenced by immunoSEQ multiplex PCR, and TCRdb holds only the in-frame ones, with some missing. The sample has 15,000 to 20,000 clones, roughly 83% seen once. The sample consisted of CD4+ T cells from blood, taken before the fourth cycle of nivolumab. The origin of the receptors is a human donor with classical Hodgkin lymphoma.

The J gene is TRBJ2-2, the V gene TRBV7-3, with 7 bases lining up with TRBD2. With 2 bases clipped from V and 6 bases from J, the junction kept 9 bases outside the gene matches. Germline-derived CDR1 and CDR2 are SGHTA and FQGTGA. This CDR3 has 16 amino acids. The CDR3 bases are TGTGCCAGCAGCTTAGCTGGCGGGAGCGGGGCCGGGGAGCTGTTTTTT. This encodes CASSLAGGSGAGELFF.

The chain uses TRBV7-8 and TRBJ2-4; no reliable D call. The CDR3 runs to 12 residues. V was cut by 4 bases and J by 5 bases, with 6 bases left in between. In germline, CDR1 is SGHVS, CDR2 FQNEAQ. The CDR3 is CASSSNENIQYF. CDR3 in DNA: TGTGCCAGCAGCTCAAACGAAAACATTCAGTACTTC.

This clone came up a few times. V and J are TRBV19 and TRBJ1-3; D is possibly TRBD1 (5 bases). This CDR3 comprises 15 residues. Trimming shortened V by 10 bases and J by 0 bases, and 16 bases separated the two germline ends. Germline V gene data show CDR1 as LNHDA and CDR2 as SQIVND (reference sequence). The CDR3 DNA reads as TGTGCCACCGACCGGGACGGACTCTCTGGAAACACCATATATTTT. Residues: CATDRDGLSGNTIYF.

CDR3 coding DNA: TGTGCCAGCAGTGAAACGGGAGTAAGCAATCAGCCCCAGCATTTT. This sequence encodes CASSETGVSNQPQHF. The chain couples TRBV2 to TRBJ1-5; D remains unclear. CDR1 and CDR2 from the germline V gene are SNHLY and FYNNEI. V was trimmed by 2 bases and J by 1 base, leaving 9 bases between them. This CDR3 is 15 amino acids long.

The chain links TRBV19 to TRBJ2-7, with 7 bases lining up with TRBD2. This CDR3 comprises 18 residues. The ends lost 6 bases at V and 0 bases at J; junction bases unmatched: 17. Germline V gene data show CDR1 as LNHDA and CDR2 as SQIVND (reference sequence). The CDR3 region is CASSHGSNVGGFSYEQYF. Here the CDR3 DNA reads TGTGCCAGTAGCCACGGCTCTAATGTGGGAGGGTTCTCCTACGAGCAGTACTTC.

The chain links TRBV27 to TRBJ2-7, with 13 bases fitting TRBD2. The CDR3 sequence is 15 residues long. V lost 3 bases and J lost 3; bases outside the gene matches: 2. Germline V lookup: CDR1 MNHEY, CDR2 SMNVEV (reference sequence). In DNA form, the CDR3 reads TGTGCCAGCAGTTTCGGGACTAGCGGGATCTACGAGCAGTACTTC. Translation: CASSFGTSGIYEQYF.

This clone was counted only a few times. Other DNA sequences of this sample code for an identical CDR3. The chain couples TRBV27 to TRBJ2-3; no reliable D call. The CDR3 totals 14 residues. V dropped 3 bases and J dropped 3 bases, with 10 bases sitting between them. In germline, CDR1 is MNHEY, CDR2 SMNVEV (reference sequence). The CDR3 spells CASSLGRATDTQYF. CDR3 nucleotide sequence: TGTGCCAGCAGTTTGGGCCGGGCTACAGATACGCAGTATTTT.

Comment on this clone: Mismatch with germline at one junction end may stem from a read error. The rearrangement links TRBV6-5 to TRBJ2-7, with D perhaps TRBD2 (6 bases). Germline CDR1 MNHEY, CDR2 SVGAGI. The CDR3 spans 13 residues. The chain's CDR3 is CSSSRDSNYEQYF. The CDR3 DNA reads TGTTCCAGTTCCCGGGACTCCAATTACGAGCAGTACTTC.

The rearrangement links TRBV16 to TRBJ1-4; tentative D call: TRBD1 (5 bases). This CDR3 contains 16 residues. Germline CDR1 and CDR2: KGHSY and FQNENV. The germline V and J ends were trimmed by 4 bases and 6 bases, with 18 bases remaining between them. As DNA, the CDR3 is TGTGCCAGCAGCCCTCGACAGATTTTTAACTATGAAAAACTGTTTTTT. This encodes CASSPRQIFNYEKLFF.

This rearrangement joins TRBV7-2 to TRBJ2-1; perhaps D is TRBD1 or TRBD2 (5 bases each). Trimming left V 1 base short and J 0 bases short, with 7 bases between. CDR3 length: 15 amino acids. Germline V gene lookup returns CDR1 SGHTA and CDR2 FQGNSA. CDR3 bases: TGTGCCAGCAGCTTAGTGGGGGTCTCCTACAATGAGCAGTTCTTC. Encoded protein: CASSLVGVSYNEQFF. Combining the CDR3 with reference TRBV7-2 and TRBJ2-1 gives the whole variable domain GAGVSQSPSNKVTEKGKDVELRCDPISGHTALYWYRQSLGQGLEFLIYFQGNSAPDKSGLPSDRFSAERTGGSVSTLTIQRTQQEDSAVYLCASSLVGVSYNEQFFGPGTRLTVL.